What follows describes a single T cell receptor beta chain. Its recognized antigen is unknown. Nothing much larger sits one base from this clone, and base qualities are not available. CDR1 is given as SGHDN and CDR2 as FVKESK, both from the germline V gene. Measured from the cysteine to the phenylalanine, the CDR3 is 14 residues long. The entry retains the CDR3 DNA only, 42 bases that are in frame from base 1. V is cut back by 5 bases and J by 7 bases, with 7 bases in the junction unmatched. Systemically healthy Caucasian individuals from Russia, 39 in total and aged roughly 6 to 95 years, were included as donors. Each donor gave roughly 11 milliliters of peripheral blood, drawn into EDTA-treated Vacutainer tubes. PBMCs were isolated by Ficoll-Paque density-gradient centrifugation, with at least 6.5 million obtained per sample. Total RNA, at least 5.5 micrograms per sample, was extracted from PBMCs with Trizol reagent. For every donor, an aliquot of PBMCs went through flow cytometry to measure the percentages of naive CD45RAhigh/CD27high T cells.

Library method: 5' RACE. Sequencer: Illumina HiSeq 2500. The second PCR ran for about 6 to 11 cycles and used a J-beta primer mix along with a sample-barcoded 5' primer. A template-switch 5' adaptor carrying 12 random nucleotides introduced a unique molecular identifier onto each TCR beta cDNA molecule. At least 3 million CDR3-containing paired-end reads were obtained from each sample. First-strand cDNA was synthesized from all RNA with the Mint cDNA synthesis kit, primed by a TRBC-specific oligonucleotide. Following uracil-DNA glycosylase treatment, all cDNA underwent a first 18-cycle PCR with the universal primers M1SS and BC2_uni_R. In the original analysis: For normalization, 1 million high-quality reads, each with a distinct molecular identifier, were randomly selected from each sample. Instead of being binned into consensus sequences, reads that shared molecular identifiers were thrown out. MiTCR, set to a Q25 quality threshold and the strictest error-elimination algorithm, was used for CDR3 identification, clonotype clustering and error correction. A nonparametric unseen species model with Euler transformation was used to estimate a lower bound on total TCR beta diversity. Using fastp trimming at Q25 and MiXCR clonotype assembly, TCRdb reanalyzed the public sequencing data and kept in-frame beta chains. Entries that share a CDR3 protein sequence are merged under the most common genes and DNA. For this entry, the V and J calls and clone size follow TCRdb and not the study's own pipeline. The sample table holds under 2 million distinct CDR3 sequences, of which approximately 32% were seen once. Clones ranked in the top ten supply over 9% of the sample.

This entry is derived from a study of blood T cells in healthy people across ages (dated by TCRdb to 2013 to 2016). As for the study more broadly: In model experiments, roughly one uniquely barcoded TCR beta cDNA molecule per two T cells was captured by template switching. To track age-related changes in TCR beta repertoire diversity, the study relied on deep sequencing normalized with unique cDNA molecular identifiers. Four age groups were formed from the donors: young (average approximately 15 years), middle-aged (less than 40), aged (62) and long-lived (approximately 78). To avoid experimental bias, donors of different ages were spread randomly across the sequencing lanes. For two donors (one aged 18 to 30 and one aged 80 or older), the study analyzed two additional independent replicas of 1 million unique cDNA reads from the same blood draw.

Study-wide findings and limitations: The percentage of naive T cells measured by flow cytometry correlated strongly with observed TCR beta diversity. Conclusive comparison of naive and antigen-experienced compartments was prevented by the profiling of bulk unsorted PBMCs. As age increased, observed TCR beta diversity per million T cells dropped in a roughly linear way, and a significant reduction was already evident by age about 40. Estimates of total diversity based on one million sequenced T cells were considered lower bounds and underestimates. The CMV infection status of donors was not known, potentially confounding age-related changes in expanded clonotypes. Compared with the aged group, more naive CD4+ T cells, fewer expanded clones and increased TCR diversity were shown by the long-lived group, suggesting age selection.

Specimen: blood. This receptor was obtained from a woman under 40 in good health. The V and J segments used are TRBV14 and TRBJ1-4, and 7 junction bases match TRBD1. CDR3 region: CASSSIDRVEKLFF. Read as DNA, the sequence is TGTGCCAGCAGCTCGATAGACAGGGTTGAAAAACTGTTTTTT.